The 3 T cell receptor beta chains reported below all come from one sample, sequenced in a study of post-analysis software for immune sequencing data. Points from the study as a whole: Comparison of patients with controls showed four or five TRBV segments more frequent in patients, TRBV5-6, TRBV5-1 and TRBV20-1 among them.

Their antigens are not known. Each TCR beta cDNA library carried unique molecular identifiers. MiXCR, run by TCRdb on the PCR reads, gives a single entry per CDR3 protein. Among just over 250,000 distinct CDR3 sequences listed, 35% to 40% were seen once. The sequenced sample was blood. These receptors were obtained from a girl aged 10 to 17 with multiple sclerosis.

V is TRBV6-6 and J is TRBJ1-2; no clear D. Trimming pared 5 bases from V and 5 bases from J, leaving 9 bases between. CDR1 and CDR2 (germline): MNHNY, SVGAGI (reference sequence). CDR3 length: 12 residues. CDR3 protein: CASSLDAYGYTF. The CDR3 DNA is TGTGCCAGCAGTCTGGACGCTTATGGCTACACCTTC.

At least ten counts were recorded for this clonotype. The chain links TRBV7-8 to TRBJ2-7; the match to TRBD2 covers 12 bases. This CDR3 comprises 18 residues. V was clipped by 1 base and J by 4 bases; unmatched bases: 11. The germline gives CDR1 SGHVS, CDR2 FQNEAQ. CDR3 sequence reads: CASSLGTSGATSYYEQYF. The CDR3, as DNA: TGTGCCAGCAGCTTAGGGACTAGCGGGGCCACCTCGTATTACGAGCAGTACTTC. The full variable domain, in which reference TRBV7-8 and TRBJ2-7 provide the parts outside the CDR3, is GAGVSQSPRYKVAKRGQDVALRCDPISGHVSLFWYQQALGQGPEFLTYFQNEAQLDKSGLPSDRFFAERPEGSVSTLKIQRTQQEDSAVYLCASSLGTSGATSYYEQYFGPGTRLTVT.

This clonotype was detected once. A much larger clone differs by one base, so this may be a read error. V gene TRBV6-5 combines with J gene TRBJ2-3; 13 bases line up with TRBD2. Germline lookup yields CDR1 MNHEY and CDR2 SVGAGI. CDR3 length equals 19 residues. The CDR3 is CASSYSTSGLAGDTDPQYF. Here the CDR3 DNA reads TGTGCCAGCAGTTACTCAACGTCCGGACTAGCGGGGGACACAGATCCGCAGTATTTT.